This T cell receptor beta chain originates from a study of T cell repertoires in cytomegalovirus infection. The wider study: Epitope selection comprised recently identified HLA-C-restricted CMV epitopes and well-studied HLA-B-restricted CMV epitopes. Indications came from public TCR beta signatures; they pointed to CMV infection and to a matching HLA type.

General study results and limits: The study identified carriers of CMV plus the relevant HLA from cumulative public TCR beta family frequency. HLA-C-restricted CMV-specific TCR beta clonotypes were dominant in the ex vivo response.

This clonotype was detected only a few times. Antigen: not known. CDR3 length: 14 residues. V lost 4 bases, J lost 0 bases, and 7 bases lay in between. Germline loops: CDR1 MDHEN, CDR2 SYDVKM. TCRdb recomputed calls from the reads with MiXCR, one row per CDR3 protein. The top ten clones hold around an eighth of a sample with 700,000 to 850,000 distinct CDR3 sequences, 30% to 35% of them seen once. Sequencing was performed on cultured CD8+ T cells from PBMCs, taken from culture after CMV antigen stimulation. This TCR was sampled from a human donor in good health (CMV status not recorded). Some clones in this sample may be carry-over from other donors' samples. The gene calls are TRBV28 and TRBJ1-5; D unclear. The CDR3 loop is CASSSVFSNQPQHF. Written as DNA, the CDR3 is TGTGCCAGCAGTTCCGTCTTTAGCAATCAGCCCCAGCATTTT.